Shown below are 15 T cell receptor beta chains from a single sample sequenced in a study of OX40 agonist ivuxolimab in advanced cancers. TCRdb's copy holds only in-frame clones and misses some; the assay was immunoSEQ multiplex PCR. The sample has roughly 48,000 clones, about 89% seen once. This material consisted of CD4+ or CD8+ T cells sorted from blood, taken in a trial of the OX40 agonist ivuxolimab. The receptors originated from an adult with an advanced solid tumor such as melanoma, head and neck, liver or kidney cancer.

The sample holds one count of this clone. The chain links TRBV27 to TRBJ1-4; maybe TRBD1 (5 bases). V dropped 2 bases and J dropped 8 bases, with 12 bases sitting between them. CDR3 length: 14 residues. The germline gives CDR1 MNHEY, CDR2 SMNVEV (reference sequence). The chain's CDR3 is CASSLGTSPEKLFF. The CDR3, as DNA: TGTGCCAGCAGTTTAGGGACCAGCCCCGAAAAACTGTTTTTT.

The V gene is TRBV7-9, the J gene TRBJ2-1, with 8 bases matching TRBD2. This CDR3 spans 16 amino acids. V lost 5 bases, J lost 6 bases, and 12 bases stayed unmatched. Germline CDR1 SEHNR, CDR2 FQNEAQ (reference sequence). The CDR3 loop reads CASSLLTGGPGNEQFF. CDR3 nucleotides: TGTGCCAGCAGCCTCCTAACGGGAGGGCCTGGCAATGAGCAGTTCTTC.

This clone occurred a few times. J is TRBJ2-7 and V is TRBV14; D may be TRBD1 or TRBD2 (5 bases each). V lost 1 base and J lost 0, with 16 bases in between. Germline assignment: CDR1 SGHDN and CDR2 FVKESK. CDR3 length: 17 residues. The CDR3, as DNA: TGTGCCAGCAGCCAAGTTCCGGTGGGGGATGACTCCTACGAGCAGTACTTC. It codes for CASSQVPVGDDSYEQYF.

This chain connects TRBV28 to TRBJ2-3; 8 nucleotides agree with TRBD2. The CDR3 sequence is 18 residues long. J was trimmed by 2 bases and V by 2 bases; bases with no gene match: 12. Germline CDR1 MDHEN, CDR2 SYDVKM. The CDR3 nucleotides are TGTGCCAGCAGTTTACCGAGCCGAGCGGGAGAGATCACAGATACGCAGTATTTT. Translating it yields CASSLPSRAGEITDTQYF.

The rearrangement joins TRBV4-1 to TRBJ2-7; weak D call: TRBD1 (6 bases). The CDR3 covers 17 residues. V was clipped by 0 bases and J by 2 bases, with 17 bases between them. Per germline, CDR1 MGHRA and CDR2 YSYEKL. CDR3 region: CASSQESSDRSTYEQYF. The CDR3 region has the DNA TGCGCCAGCAGCCAAGAATCCTCAGACAGGAGTACCTACGAGCAGTACTTC.

The rearrangement uses TRBV29-1 and TRBJ1-2; no reliable D call. The CDR3 length is 10 residues. With 8 bases removed from V and 6 bases from J, the gap between germline ends came to 10 bases. The germline V gene encodes CDR1 SQVTM and CDR2 ANQGSEA. The chain's CDR3 is CSSHEDGYTF. The CDR3 coding sequence is TGCAGCTCCCATGAGGATGGCTACACCTTC.

J is TRBJ1-2 and V is TRBV2; 7 bases match TRBD1. Germline lookup yields CDR1 SNHLY and CDR2 FYNNEI. V lost 4 bases to trimming and J lost 4 bases; unmatched junction nucleotides: 9. The CDR3 is 15 amino acids. Here the CDR3 DNA reads TGTGCCAGCAGTGGGGGGGGACAGAAGTTCTATGGCTACACCTTC. Its translation: CASSGGGQKFYGYTF.

This clone showed up just once. The chain is built from TRBV27 and TRBJ2-1; D remains unclear. Germline loops: CDR1 MNHEY, CDR2 SMNVEV (reference sequence). V gave up 6 bases and J gave up 7 bases, with 10 bases separating them. The length of the CDR3 is 12 residues. The CDR3 region is CASSLVGNEQFF. The CDR3, as DNA: TGTGCCAGCAGCTTAGTGGGGAATGAGCAGTTCTTC.

CDR3 region: CSVLTSAGGYTF. The DNA of the CDR3 is TGCAGCGTCCTGACCTCAGCGGGGGGCTACACCTTC. The chain uses TRBV29-1 and TRBJ1-2; D is ambiguous. Germline V gene sequence: CDR1 SQVTM, CDR2 ANQGSEA. V lost 6 bases and J lost 8, with 16 bases in between. The CDR3 length is 12 residues. Looking up the rest from reference TRBV29-1 and TRBJ1-2 gives the full variable domain: SAVISQKPSRDICQRGTSLTIQCQVDSQVTMMFWYRQQPGQSLTLIATANQGSEATYESGFVIDKFPISRPNLTFSTLTVSNMSPEDSSIYLCSVLTSAGGYTFGSGTRLTVV.

This rearrangement joins TRBV9 to TRBJ2-7, with a possible D match to TRBD1 (6 bases). CDR1 is SGDLS, CDR2 YYNGEE, per germline. This CDR3 is built from 15 residues. V dropped 3 bases and J dropped 5 bases, with 18 bases sitting between them. CDR3: CASSEGVGIPNEQYF. Here the CDR3 DNA reads TGTGCCAGCAGCGAGGGGGTGGGGATCCCCAACGAGCAGTACTTC.

The gene calls are TRBV2 and TRBJ2-7, with 7 bases lining up with TRBD2. V trimming: 6 bases; J trimming: 0 bases; junction bases outside the gene matches: 5. The germline V gene encodes CDR1 SNHLY and CDR2 FYNNEI. The CDR3 totals 14 residues. The CDR3 DNA sequence: TGTGCCAGCAGAGAACTAGCGAACTCCTACGAGCAGTACTTC. Translation gives CASRELANSYEQYF.

The chain carries TRBV7-9 and TRBJ1-4, with D unclear. The ends were cut back, 7 bases at V and 5 bases at J, with 8 bases in the middle. From germline, CDR1 is SEHNR and CDR2 FQNEAQ (reference sequence). The CDR3 is made up of 12 amino acids. The CDR3 DNA sequence: TGTGCCAGCACCAAGTCAAATGAAAAACTGTTTTTT. Translating gives CASTKSNEKLFF.

The chain uses TRBV7-6 and TRBJ2-7; 8 positions match TRBD2. Germline V gene data show CDR1 as SGHVS and CDR2 as FNYEAQ. Germline trimming cut 3 bases from V and 3 bases from J; bases unmatched to any gene: 4. The CDR3 is 14 amino acids. The CDR3 loop is CASSLSSGNYEQYF. The CDR3 nucleotides read TGTGCCAGCAGCTTGAGTAGCGGGAACTACGAGCAGTACTTC. Combining the CDR3 with reference TRBV7-6 and TRBJ2-7 gives the whole variable domain GAGVSQSPRYKVTKRGQDVALRCDPISGHVSLYWYRQALGQGPEFLTYFNYEAQQDKSGLPNDRFSAERPEGSISTLTIQRTEQRDSAMYRCASSLSSGNYEQYFGPGTRLTVT.

In its sample, this clone was seen a few times. The chain has TRBV6-1 and TRBJ1-1; no definite D call. From germline, CDR1 is MNHNS and CDR2 SASEGT. Trimming pared 6 bases from V and 3 bases from J, leaving 8 bases between. The length of the CDR3 is 12 residues. The CDR3 loop reads CASSPVDTEAFF. Here the CDR3 DNA reads TGTGCCAGCAGCCCGGTTGACACTGAAGCTTTCTTT.

The gene calls are TRBV6-4 and TRBJ2-3; 7 positions match TRBD2. The CDR3 is made up of 16 amino acids. The trim removed 0 bases at V and 2 bases at J, leaving 5 bases unmatched. CDR1 is MRHNA, CDR2 SNTAGT, per germline. CDR3 sequence (DNA): TGTGCCAGCAGTGACTCTCTAGCGGAGTTCACAGATACGCAGTATTTT. Amino acid sequence: CASSDSLAEFTDTQYF.